Presented here are 24 T cell receptor beta chains from one specimen sequenced in a study of control samples from healthy donors and cancer patients. The data were produced by immunoSEQ multiplex PCR, yet TCRdb's version contains in-frame clones alone and is incomplete. The data hold about 60,000 clones, with roughly 90% observed a single time. The sample consisted of PBMCs. The receptors derive from a man in his forties or fifties with colorectal cancer.

The chain joins TRBV5-1 to TRBJ1-1, with D maybe TRBD1 (5 bases). Germline V gene data show CDR1 as SGHRS and CDR2 as YFSETQ. The length of the CDR3 is 13 residues. The ends were cut back, 9 bases at V and 6 bases at J, with 18 bases in the middle. The DNA of the CDR3 is TGCGCCACATCCGGGACCTCAAAGGCTGAAGCTTTCTTT. It translates to CATSGTSKAEAFF.

This clone appeared a few times. This chain uses TRBV2 with TRBJ2-5, with 12 nucleotides matching TRBD2. This CDR3 region has 16 residues. Looked up from germline, CDR1 is SNHLY and CDR2 is FYNNEI. V lost 5 bases and J lost 5; bases outside the gene matches: 9. The CDR3, as DNA: TGTGCCAGCAGTCCTGGACTAGCGGGGCCTGCCGAGACCCAGTACTTC. The encoded protein is CASSPGLAGPAETQYF.

This chain joins TRBV7-6 and TRBJ2-7, with D tentatively TRBD2 (6 bases). The CDR3 has 15 amino acids. V was trimmed by 0 bases and J by 6 bases, leaving 15 bases between them. Per germline, CDR1 SGHVS and CDR2 FNYEAQ. The CDR3 sequence: CASSLAFGGFSEQYF. The CDR3 DNA is TGTGCCAGCAGCTTAGCTTTTGGGGGGTTTTCCGAGCAGTACTTC.

This clone has only one observation. CDR3 coding DNA: TGTGCCAGCAGCTTGTACGGAGGGGAGGCCCAGTACTTC. It yields the protein CASSLYGGEAQYF. The chain links TRBV11-3 to TRBJ2-5; TRBD2 might be the D (6 bases). V lost 3 bases to trimming and J lost 9 bases, with 14 bases between them. The CDR3 runs to 13 residues. Germline V CDR1 and CDR2: SGHNT, YENEEA. Combining the CDR3 with reference TRBV11-3 and TRBJ2-5 gives the whole variable domain EAGVVQSPRYKIIEKKQPVAFWCNPISGHNTLYWYLQNLGQGPELLIRYENEEAVDDSQLPKDRFSAERLKGVDSTLKIQPAELGDSAVYLCASSLYGGEAQYFGPGTRLLVL.

The chain joins TRBV18 to TRBJ2-2; D might be TRBD1 (6 bases). The length of the CDR3 is 15 residues. Trimming took off 3 bases at V and 3 bases at J, with 11 bases between the two ends. Looked up from germline, CDR1 is KGHSH and CDR2 is LQKENI. The CDR3 region is CASSPTGTHTGELFF. For the CDR3, the DNA is TGTGCCAGCTCACCGACCGGGACACACACCGGGGAGCTGTTTTTT.

J is TRBJ1-2 and V is TRBV5-1; 7 bases map to TRBD1. Germline V gives CDR1 SGHRS, CDR2 YFSETQ. This CDR3 region has 15 residues. The junction had 11 bases not matched to a gene; V was cut back by 5 bases and J by 4 bases. The DNA for the CDR3 is TGCGCCAGCAGTTGGACAGGCCCTACGATCTATGGCTACACCTTC. It translates to CASSWTGPTIYGYTF.

The V and J genes are TRBV5-1 and TRBJ2-7, with D possibly TRBD2 on 6 matching bases. V gave up 0 bases and J gave up 6 bases, with 13 bases separating them. The CDR3 is 14 amino acids. Per germline, CDR1 SGHRS and CDR2 YFSETQ. For the CDR3, the DNA is TGCGCCAGCAGCTTGGAGGGCCGGCGGGGCGAGCAGTACTTC. Its protein product is CASSLEGRRGEQYF.

As for this clone: Other DNA sequences of this sample code for an identical CDR3. The chain uses TRBV3-1 (or the pseudogene TRBV3-2) and TRBJ1-3; D call uncertain. V dropped 4 bases and J dropped 0 bases, with 7 bases sitting between them. CDR1 and CDR2 (germline): LGHDT, YNNKEL (reference sequence). The CDR3 spans 14 residues. DNA for the CDR3: TGTGCCAGCAGCCCAGCTAGCTCTGGAAACACCATATATTTT. It translates to CASSPASSGNTIYF.

V gene TRBV7-7 combines with J gene TRBJ1-1; D call uncertain. The CDR3 has 13 residues. The germline V gene encodes CDR1 SSHAT and CDR2 FNYEAQ (reference sequence). Trimming stripped 6 bases from V and 0 bases from J, with 8 bases between. DNA of the CDR3: TGTGCCAGCAGTCCTACACTGAACACTGAAGCTTTCTTT. This encodes CASSPTLNTEAFF.

The chain couples TRBV7-2 to TRBJ2-7, with D perhaps TRBD2 (7 bases). Trimming stripped 5 bases from V and 7 bases from J, with 21 bases between. From germline, CDR1 is SGHTA and CDR2 FQGNSA. The CDR3 is made up of 15 amino acids. CDR3 residues: CASSKEGGALREQYF. The CDR3 DNA is TGTGCCAGCAGCAAAGAAGGGGGGGCTCTCAGAGAGCAGTACTTC.

The chain has TRBV29-1 and TRBJ2-2; 8 bases align to TRBD2. The CDR3 totals 13 residues. In germline, CDR1 is SQVTM, CDR2 ANQGSEA. V was clipped by 3 bases and J by 9 bases; unmatched bases: 6. The CDR3 nucleotides read TGCAGCGTTGAGATAGCGGGGTCGAGGGAGCTGTTTTTT. As protein: CSVEIAGSRELFF.

The chain is built from TRBV5-4 and TRBJ1-2; no firm D call. The CDR3 is 14 residues long. The V gene's germline CDR1 is SGHNT and CDR2 YYREEE (reference sequence). V was cut by 4 bases and J by 4 bases, with 14 bases left in between. This CDR3 reads CASSRDPFGYGYTF. CDR3 nucleotide sequence: TGTGCCAGCAGCCGCGACCCGTTCGGCTATGGCTACACCTTC.

This sequence joins TRBV11-1 and TRBJ1-6; D unclear. The V and J ends lost 5 bases and 4 bases respectively, with 15 bases between them. Germline CDR1 reads SGHAT; CDR2 reads FQDESV (reference sequence). There are 16 residues in the CDR3. CDR3 sequence reads: CASSIRMDGYNSPLHF. CDR3 sequence (DNA): TGTGCCAGCAGCATACGGATGGATGGTTATAATTCACCCCTCCACTTT. The full variable domain, its missing parts supplied by reference TRBV11-1 and TRBJ1-6, is EAEVAQSPRYKITEKSQAVAFWCDPISGHATLYWYRQILGQGPELLVQFQDESVVDDSQLPKDRFSAERLKGVDSTLKIQPAELGDSAMYLCASSIRMDGYNSPLHFGNGTRLTVT.

V usage is TRBV3-1 (or the pseudogene TRBV3-2) and J usage is TRBJ1-1; D is uncertain. V dropped 2 bases and J dropped 5 bases, with 9 bases sitting between them. Germline lookup yields CDR1 LGHDT and CDR2 YNNKEL (reference sequence). The length of the CDR3 is 13 residues. The CDR3 protein is CASSQSGLTEAFF. CDR3 DNA: TGTGCCAGCAGCCAATCCGGGCTTACTGAAGCTTTCTTT.

V and J are TRBV30 and TRBJ1-6; D uncertain. The CDR3 is 13 residues long. Per the germline V gene, CDR1 is GTSNPN and CDR2 is SVGIG (reference sequence). V lost 1 base and J 4 bases, leaving 5 bases between the germline ends. CDR3 nucleotides: TGTGCCTGGAGTGGGCAGTATAATTCACCCCTCCACTTT. This sequence encodes CAWSGQYNSPLHF.

The chain recombines TRBV10-3 with TRBJ2-5; 11 bases line up with TRBD2. J gave up 5 bases and V 3 bases, and 14 bases lay outside the gene matches. This CDR3 contains 18 residues. CDR1 and CDR2 from the germline V gene are ENHRY and SYGVKD. CDR3 DNA sequence: TGTGCCATCAGTGATCTTGGGGGTAGCGGGGGGGAGATGGAGACCCAGTACTTC. This sequence encodes CAISDLGGSGGEMETQYF.

The chain links TRBV7-9 to TRBJ1-1; 8 nucleotides align to TRBD1. Germline V gene lookup returns CDR1 SEHNR and CDR2 FQNEAQ (reference sequence). This CDR3 is built from 16 residues. The ends lost 5 bases at V and 3 bases at J; junction bases unmatched: 11. The CDR3 nucleotides read TGTGCCAGCAGCCATCAAGGGGCAGGGGGCTACACTGAAGCTTTCTTT. Protein sequence: CASSHQGAGGYTEAFF.

The rearrangement uses TRBV7-7 and TRBJ1-4, with D unclear. Germline V gene data show CDR1 as SSHAT and CDR2 as FNYEAQ (reference sequence). Trimming cost V 4 bases and J 8 bases, with 23 bases left between them. The CDR3 has 17 residues. The CDR3 region has the DNA TGTGCCAGCAGCTCCGGACCGCTACGGAGGGCTCGCGAAAAACTGTTTTTT. As protein: CASSSGPLRRAREKLFF.

V and J are TRBV2 and TRBJ2-3; the match to TRBD2 covers 13 bases. Unmatched junction bases numbered 4, after V lost 4 bases and J lost 3 bases. This CDR3 is 16 amino acids long. Germline V lookup: CDR1 SNHLY, CDR2 FYNNEI. As DNA, the CDR3 is TGTGCCAGCAGTGGGGGACTAGCGGGGACAACAGATACGCAGTATTTT. Translating gives CASSGGLAGTTDTQYF.

This chain connects TRBV19 to TRBJ1-2, with TRBD1 as a possible D gene (5 bases). This CDR3 comprises 15 residues. Germline V gene lookup returns CDR1 LNHDA and CDR2 SQIVND (reference sequence). V lost 1 base to trimming and J lost 4 bases, with 13 bases between them. The CDR3 loop reads CASSIGPGLSYGYTF. CDR3 sequence (DNA): TGTGCCAGTAGTATAGGCCCAGGGCTCAGCTATGGCTACACCTTC. Supplemented by reference TRBV19 and TRBJ1-2, the full variable domain reads DGGITQSPKYLFRKEGQNVTLSCEQNLNHDAMYWYRQDPGQGLRLIYYSQIVNDFQKGDIAEGYSVSREKKESFPLTVTSAQKNPTAFYLCASSIGPGLSYGYTFGSGTRLTVV.

The CDR3 spells CASSPLAGALSYEQYF. DNA for the CDR3: TGTGCCAGCAGCCCCTTGGCGGGGGCCCTCTCCTACGAGCAGTACTTC. The rearrangement uses TRBV3-1 (or the pseudogene TRBV3-2) and TRBJ2-7, with D perhaps matching TRBD2 (7 bases). Germline V lookup: CDR1 LGHDT, CDR2 YNNKEL (reference sequence). V shed 4 bases and J shed 0 bases, with 16 bases lying between them. This CDR3 has 16 residues.

The chain recombines TRBV6-2 or TRBV6-3 with TRBJ1-1; D is ambiguous. With 8 bases removed from V and 7 bases from J, the gap between germline ends came to 17 bases. Germline V gene data show CDR1 as MNHEY and CDR2 as SVGEGT. CDR3 length: 13 amino acids. Written as DNA, the CDR3 is TGTGCCAGCTGCCGGGTGCGAGAGAATGAAGCTTTCTTT. Protein: CASCRVRENEAFF.

The chain is built from TRBV6-2 or TRBV6-3 and TRBJ2-5, with TRBD2 matching 16 bases. Germline assignment: CDR1 MNHEY and CDR2 SVGEGT. The CDR3 extends over 16 amino acids. Germline trimming cut 5 bases from V and 2 bases from J; bases unmatched to any gene: 2. The CDR3: CASSLGLAGGQETQYF. CDR3 bases: TGTGCCAGCAGTCTGGGACTAGCGGGGGGGCAAGAGACCCAGTACTTC.

The genes are TRBV11-2 and TRBJ2-7, with D possibly TRBD1 on 6 matching bases. Trimming cost V 6 bases and J 5 bases, with 11 bases left between them. The CDR3 length is 12 residues. Germline V gene sequence: CDR1 SGHAT, CDR2 FQNNGV. The CDR3, as DNA: TGTGCCAGCAGTCATGGGGGCCACGAGCAGTACTTC. It encodes CASSHGGHEQYF.